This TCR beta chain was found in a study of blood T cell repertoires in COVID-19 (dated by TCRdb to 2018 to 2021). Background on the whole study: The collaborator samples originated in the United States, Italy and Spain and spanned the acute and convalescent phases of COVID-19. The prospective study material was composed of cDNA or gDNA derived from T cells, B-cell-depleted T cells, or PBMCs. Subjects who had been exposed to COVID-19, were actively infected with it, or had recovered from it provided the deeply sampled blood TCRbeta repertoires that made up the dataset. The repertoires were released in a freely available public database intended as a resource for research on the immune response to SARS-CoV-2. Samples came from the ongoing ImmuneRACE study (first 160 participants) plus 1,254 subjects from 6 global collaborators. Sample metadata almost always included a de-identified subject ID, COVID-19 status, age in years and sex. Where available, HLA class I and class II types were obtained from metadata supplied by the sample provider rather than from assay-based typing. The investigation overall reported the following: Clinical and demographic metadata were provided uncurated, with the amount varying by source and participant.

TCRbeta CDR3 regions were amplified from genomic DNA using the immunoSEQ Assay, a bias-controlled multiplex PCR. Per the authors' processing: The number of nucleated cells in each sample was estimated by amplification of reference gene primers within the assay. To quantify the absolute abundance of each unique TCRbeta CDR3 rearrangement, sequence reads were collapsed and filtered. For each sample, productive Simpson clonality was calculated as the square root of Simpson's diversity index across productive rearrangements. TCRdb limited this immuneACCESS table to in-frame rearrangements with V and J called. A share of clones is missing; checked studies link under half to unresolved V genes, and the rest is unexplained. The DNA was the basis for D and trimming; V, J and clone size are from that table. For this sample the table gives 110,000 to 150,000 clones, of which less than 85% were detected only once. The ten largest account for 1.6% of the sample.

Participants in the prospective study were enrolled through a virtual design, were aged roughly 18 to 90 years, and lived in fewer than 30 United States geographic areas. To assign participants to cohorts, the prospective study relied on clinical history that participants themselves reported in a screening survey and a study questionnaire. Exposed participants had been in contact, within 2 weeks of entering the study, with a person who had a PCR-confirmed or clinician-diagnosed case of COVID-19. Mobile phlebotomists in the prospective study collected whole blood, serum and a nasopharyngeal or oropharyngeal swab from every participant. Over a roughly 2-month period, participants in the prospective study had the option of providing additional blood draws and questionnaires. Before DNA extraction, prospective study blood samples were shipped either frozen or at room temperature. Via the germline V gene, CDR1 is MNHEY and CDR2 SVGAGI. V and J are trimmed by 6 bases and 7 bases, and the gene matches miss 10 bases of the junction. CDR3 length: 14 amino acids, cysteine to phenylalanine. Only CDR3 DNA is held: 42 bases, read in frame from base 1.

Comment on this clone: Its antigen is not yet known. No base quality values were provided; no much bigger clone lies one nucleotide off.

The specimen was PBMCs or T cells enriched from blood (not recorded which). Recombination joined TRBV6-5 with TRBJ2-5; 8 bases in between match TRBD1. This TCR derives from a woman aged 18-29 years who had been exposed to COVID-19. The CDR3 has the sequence CASRPDRGLGTQYF. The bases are TGTGCCAGCAGGCCAGACAGGGGACTTGGGACCCAGTACTTC.